Listed here are 28 T cell receptor beta chains from one sample, sequenced in a study of blood T cell repertoires in COVID-19. Assay: immunoSEQ multiplex PCR; the TCRdb copy retains only in-frame clones and omits some. This sample has around 300,000 clones, with around nine tenths found just once. The material sequenced was PBMCs or T cells enriched from blood (not recorded which). The receptor set was obtained from a woman between 35 and 50 years old who had recovered from COVID-19.

This chain connects TRBV27 to TRBJ1-6; D remains ambiguous. The CDR3 totals 14 residues. Germline V gives CDR1 MNHEY, CDR2 SMNVEV (reference sequence). Trimming took 2 bases from V and 6 from J, leaving 8 bases between them. CDR3 amino acids: CASSLGRANSPLHF. For the CDR3, the DNA is TGTGCCAGCAGTTTAGGGAGAGCTAATTCACCCCTCCACTTT.

This chain joins TRBV24-1 and TRBJ2-6; D might be TRBD2 (5 bases). Germline V gene data show CDR1 as KGHDR and CDR2 as SFDVKD. The CDR3 is 18 amino acids. The V end lost 4 bases, the J end lost 0 bases, and 15 bases lay between the germline ends. This CDR3 reads CATSDPTGTNSGANVLTF. CDR3 coding DNA: TGTGCCACCAGTGACCCGACGGGAACGAACTCTGGGGCCAACGTCCTGACTTTC.

To note about this clone: This sample also contains other DNA sequences that code for the same CDR3. This chain connects TRBV30 to TRBJ1-5; D gene unclear. Trimming removed 2 bases from V and 4 bases from J, with 15 bases in between. Germline V gives CDR1 GTSNPN, CDR2 SVGIG (reference sequence). The CDR3 has 15 amino acids. CDR3 protein: CAWSLGWTGNQPQHF. CDR3 DNA sequence: TGTGCCTGGAGTCTAGGGTGGACTGGAAATCAGCCCCAGCATTTT.

The chain employs TRBV7-2 and TRBJ2-1; 12 bases agree with TRBD1. There are 20 residues in the CDR3. J was trimmed by 7 bases and V by 0 bases; bases with no gene match: 16. CDR1 is SGHTA, CDR2 FQGNSA, per germline. CDR3 DNA sequence: TGTGCCAGCAGCTTAGCGAGGGGGACTTGGGGGACAGGGGGCAAGAATGAGCAGTTCTTC. As protein: CASSLARGTWGTGGKNEQFF.

Remarks on this clone: This same CDR3 is encoded by further DNA sequences in the sample. The V gene is TRBV18, the J gene TRBJ2-2, with 7 bases lining up with TRBD1. The CDR3 contains 15 residues. Germline loops: CDR1 KGHSH, CDR2 LQKENI. Trimming took 3 bases from V and 3 from J; bases not matched to a gene: 4. The CDR3 sequence: CASSPRQGDTGELFF. CDR3 coding DNA: TGTGCCAGCTCACCGAGACAGGGCGACACCGGGGAGCTGTTTTTT.

The chain joins TRBV3-1 (or the pseudogene TRBV3-2) to TRBJ2-5; maybe TRBD1 (6 bases). From germline, CDR1 is LGHDT and CDR2 YNNKEL (reference sequence). This CDR3 is built from 15 residues. Trimming stripped 4 bases from V and 5 bases from J, with 17 bases between. CDR3 sequence: CASSPHPGVGETQYF. Written as DNA, the CDR3 is TGTGCCAGCAGCCCTCATCCAGGGGTAGGGGAGACCCAGTACTTC.

The rearrangement joins TRBV18 to TRBJ1-6; TRBD1 matches 8 bases. Per the germline V gene, CDR1 is KGHSH and CDR2 is LQKENI. This CDR3 spans 15 amino acids. J lost 3 bases, V lost 2 bases, and 0 bases had no gene match. This chain's CDR3 is CASSPGTGYNSPLHF. In DNA form, the CDR3 reads TGTGCCAGCTCACCAGGGACAGGCTATAATTCACCCCTCCACTTT.

A single count supports this clone. The J gene is TRBJ2-1, the V gene TRBV4-1; the match to TRBD2 covers 8 bases. From germline, CDR1 is MGHRA and CDR2 YSYEKL. V gave up 1 base and J gave up 0 bases; unmatched junction bases: 5. This CDR3 spans 17 amino acids. The CDR3 DNA sequence: TGCGCCAGCAGCCAAGTCCCCAGCGGGAGCTCCTACAATGAGCAGTTCTTC. Amino acid sequence: CASSQVPSGSSYNEQFF.

The chain uses TRBV4-1 and TRBJ2-1, with 7 nucleotides matching TRBD2. V trimming: 0 bases; J trimming: 4 bases; junction bases outside the gene matches: 12. CDR1 MGHRA and CDR2 YSYEKL come from the germline V gene. The CDR3 is 18 amino acids. CDR3 sequence (DNA): TGCGCCAGCAGCCAAGATTTAGGAGGGAGGGCCACTTACAATGAGCAGTTCTTC. It translates to CASSQDLGGRATYNEQFF.

The gene calls are TRBV10-1 and TRBJ2-1, with no clear D. Deletions cut 0 bases from V and 8 bases from J, with 5 bases between. The CDR3 is made up of 12 amino acids. Germline assignment: CDR1 WNHNN and CDR2 SYGVQD (reference sequence). CDR3 DNA sequence: TGCGCCAGCAGTGAGTCGTTCTATGAGCAGTTCTTC. Its translation: CASSESFYEQFF.

This clone has only one observation. This sequence joins TRBV19 and TRBJ2-2, with D unresolved. Trimming shortened V by 1 base and J by 5 bases, and 5 bases separated the two germline ends. The length of the CDR3 is 13 residues. CDR1 and CDR2 (germline): LNHDA, SQIVND (reference sequence). The CDR3: CASSIVRTGELFF. CDR3 nucleotides: TGTGCCAGTAGTATAGTGCGGACCGGGGAGCTGTTTTTT.

This chain uses TRBV6-5 with TRBJ1-1; TRBD1 is a possible D gene (5 bases). The CDR3 runs 14 residues. CDR1 and CDR2 (germline): MNHEY, SVGAGI. V lost 7 bases to trimming and J lost 7 bases, with 19 bases between them. The CDR3 DNA reads as TGTGCCAGCACCCAAGAAGGCGGGGGTTATGAAGCTTTCTTT. Its translation: CASTQEGGGYEAFF.

This chain connects TRBV14 to TRBJ2-7, with 8 bases lining up with TRBD2. The CDR3 loop spans 15 amino acids. J lost 1 base, V lost 8 bases, and 10 bases had no gene match. Germline CDR1 SGHDN, CDR2 FVKESK. The CDR3 here is CASQNREGPSYEQYF. CDR3 bases: TGTGCCAGCCAAAACCGGGAGGGCCCGTCCTACGAGCAGTACTTC.

V usage is TRBV7-2 and J usage is TRBJ2-5; TRBD1 matches at 9 bases. The CDR3 runs to 15 residues. J was trimmed by 5 bases and V by 4 bases; bases with no gene match: 8. Germline CDR1 is SGHTA and CDR2 is FQGNSA. DNA of the CDR3: TGTGCCAGCAGCTCGTACGGACAGGGGATGGAGACCCAGTACTTC. Translating gives CASSSYGQGMETQYF.

The chain employs TRBV25-1 and TRBJ1-2, with D possibly matching TRBD1 (6 bases). The germline V gene encodes CDR1 MGHDK and CDR2 SYGVNS. Trimming stripped 3 bases from V and 4 bases from J, with 12 bases between. This CDR3 has 14 amino acids. CDR3 coding DNA: TGTGCCAGCAGTGACCCGGACAGATTCTATGGCTACACCTTC. Translated: CASSDPDRFYGYTF.

The rearrangement joins TRBV2 to TRBJ2-7; 7 bases are a match to TRBD2. Germline CDR1 reads SNHLY; CDR2 reads FYNNEI. The CDR3 has 12 amino acids. V lost 7 bases, J lost 5 bases, and 5 bases stayed unmatched. The CDR3 bases are TGTGCCAGCACCCTGGGAGGGCACGAGCAGTACTTC. It specifies CASTLGGHEQYF.

Worth noting for this clone: One end of the junction does not line up with germline, which may come from a read error. The gene calls are TRBV3-1 (or the pseudogene TRBV3-2) and TRBJ1-2; no firm D call. The CDR3 consists of 14 residues. In germline, CDR1 is LGHDT, CDR2 YNNKEL (reference sequence). CDR3 region: CASNQGMEDYGYTF. Here the CDR3 DNA reads TGTGCCAGCAACCAAGGAATGGAGGACTATGGCTACACCTTC.

The J gene is TRBJ2-3, the V gene TRBV6-2 or TRBV6-3; 14 positions agree with TRBD2. In germline, CDR1 is MNHEY, CDR2 SVGEGT. Trimming took 2 bases from V and 6 from J; bases not matched to a gene: 13. CDR3 length: 19 residues. The CDR3 DNA follows: TGTGCCAGCAGTTACCCTTCCGGGACTAGCGGGAGCGAGGGTGATACGCAGTATTTT. It specifies CASSYPSGTSGSEGDTQYF.

The chain uses TRBV7-8 and TRBJ2-1; TRBD1 aligns across 7 bases. Trimming took 3 bases from V and 14 from J; bases not matched to a gene: 4. CDR1 is SGHVS, CDR2 FQNEAQ, per germline. The CDR3 covers 11 residues. The CDR3 nucleotides read TGTGCCAGCAGCTTGACAGGGATAGAGTTCTTC. Its translation: CASSLTGIEFF.

This chain uses TRBV27 with TRBJ1-1; D may be TRBD1 (5 bases). CDR1 is MNHEY and CDR2 is SMNVEV in the germline V gene (reference sequence). V lost 0 bases and J 4 bases, leaving 12 bases between the germline ends. CDR3 length: 15 residues. The CDR3 bases are TGTGCCAGCAGTTTATCGGGGGGGTACCTCACTGAAGCTTTCTTT. Amino acid sequence: CASSLSGGYLTEAFF.

This clone was observed a single time. DNA for the CDR3: TGTGCCAGCAGTTTATGGTCCCAGGGCAATGAGCAGTTCTTC. This sequence encodes CASSLWSQGNEQFF. This rearrangement joins TRBV28 to TRBJ2-1; tentatively, D is TRBD1 (5 bases). Trimming left V 0 bases short and J 6 bases short, with 9 bases between. The CDR3 runs 14 residues. The germline CDR1 and CDR2 sequences are MDHEN and SYDVKM.

Here the CDR3 DNA reads TGCGCCAGCAGCCCAGGAGACAGGTTTTCCTACGAGCAGTACTTC. This codes for CASSPGDRFSYEQYF. The chain carries TRBV5-1 and TRBJ2-7; tentative D call: TRBD1 (6 bases). Germline loops: CDR1 SGHRS, CDR2 YFSETQ. The CDR3 covers 15 residues. V was cut by 4 bases and J by 1 base, with 15 bases left in between.

The chain links TRBV2 to TRBJ1-2; 7 bases align to TRBD1. CDR1 is SNHLY and CDR2 is FYNNEI in the germline V gene. The V segment lost 6 bases and the J segment 0 bases; nucleotides outside the gene matches: 7. The length of the CDR3 is 15 residues. The CDR3 region is CASSASGQTNYGYTF. The CDR3 DNA is TGTGCCAGCAGCGCCTCGGGACAGACTAACTATGGCTACACCTTC. Together with reference TRBV2 and TRBJ1-2, the CDR3 gives the full variable domain: EPEVTQTPSHQVTQMGQEVILRCVPISNHLYFYWYRQILGQKVEFLVSFYNNEISEKSEIFDDQFSVERPDGSNFTLKIRSTKLEDSAMYFCASSASGQTNYGYTFGSGTRLTVV.

The chain is built from TRBV7-2 and TRBJ2-2, with 13 bases fitting TRBD2. This CDR3 spans 16 amino acids. Germline CDR1 and CDR2: SGHTA and FQGNSA. The V and J ends lost 6 bases and 8 bases, in that order; junction bases with no gene match: 9. Here the CDR3 reads CASSQLLAGGRGELFF. CDR3 bases: TGTGCCAGCAGTCAACTACTAGCGGGAGGGCGAGGGGAGCTGTTTTTT.

This clone has just a few counts. The V gene is TRBV7-2, the J gene TRBJ2-3; 8 bases line up with TRBD1. Germline loops: CDR1 SGHTA, CDR2 FQGNSA. The CDR3 runs to 15 residues. Unmatched junction bases numbered 7, after V lost 4 bases and J lost 4 bases. The CDR3 loop reads CASSSRQGSSDTQYF. DNA of the CDR3: TGTGCCAGCAGCTCTCGACAGGGGAGTTCAGATACGCAGTATTTT. Full variable domain (rest looked up from reference TRBV7-2 and TRBJ2-3): GAGVSQSPSNKVTEKGKDVELRCDPISGHTALYWYRQSLGQGLEFLIYFQGNSAPDKSGLPSDRFSAERTGGSVSTLTIQRTQQEDSAVYLCASSSRQGSSDTQYFGPGTRLTVL.

This chain uses TRBV28 with TRBJ1-4; D gene ambiguous. The CDR3 runs 15 residues. Trimming pared 3 bases from V and 7 bases from J, leaving 15 bases between. The germline V gene encodes CDR1 MDHEN and CDR2 SYDVKM. This CDR3 reads CASSFSGSSFEKLFF. CDR3 coding DNA: TGTGCCAGCAGTTTTTCAGGCAGTTCATTTGAAAAACTGTTTTTT.

The J gene is TRBJ2-3, the V gene TRBV2; 7 bases are a match to TRBD2. Germline CDR1 reads SNHLY; CDR2 reads FYNNEI. The CDR3 runs 12 residues. The V segment lost 8 bases and the J segment 5 bases; nucleotides outside the gene matches: 4. DNA of the CDR3: TGTGCCAGCCGGGGGGAGGGAGATACGCAGTATTTT. It encodes CASRGEGDTQYF. Drawing the rest from reference TRBV2 and TRBJ2-3, the complete variable domain is EPEVTQTPSHQVTQMGQEVILRCVPISNHLYFYWYRQILGQKVEFLVSFYNNEISEKSEIFDDQFSVERPDGSNFTLKIRSTKLEDSAMYFCASRGEGDTQYFGPGTRLTVL.

The chain combines TRBV3-1 (or the pseudogene TRBV3-2) with TRBJ2-3, with 8 bases that match TRBD1. This CDR3 is 17 amino acids long. After removal of 4 bases from V and 0 bases from J, the junction contained 9 bases not matched to a gene. Germline V gene data show CDR1 as LGHDT and CDR2 as YNNKEL (reference sequence). The CDR3 nucleotides are TGTGCCAGCAGCCGCCGGACAGGGACGGGTAGCACAGATACGCAGTATTTT. Amino acid sequence: CASSRRTGTGSTDTQYF.